What follows are 15 T cell receptor beta chains derived from one specimen sequenced in a study of blood T cell repertoires in COVID-19. Produced via immunoSEQ multiplex PCR; TCRdb's table is partial and in-frame only. The top ten hold about 6% of the sample, which has 150,000 or so clones, about 89% seen once. Sample: peripheral blood. The receptors come from a man older than 75 with acute or convalescent COVID-19.

This rearrangement joins TRBV24-1 to TRBJ2-5; the D is unclear. V was cut by 3 bases and J by 4 bases, with 17 bases left in between. Germline assignment: CDR1 KGHDR and CDR2 SFDVKD. The CDR3 sequence is 16 residues long. CDR3: CATSDGSAAARETQYF. DNA for the CDR3: TGTGCCACCAGTGATGGTTCGGCGGCCGCACGAGAGACCCAGTACTTC.

The V gene is TRBV4-1, the J gene TRBJ1-2; 7 bases align to TRBD1. The length of the CDR3 is 16 residues. Germline lookup yields CDR1 MGHRA and CDR2 YSYEKL. The trim removed 3 bases at V and 6 bases at J, leaving 13 bases unmatched. CDR3: CASSHSGQSSINGYTF. In DNA form, the CDR3 reads TGCGCCAGCAGCCATTCGGGACAGTCGTCTATAAATGGCTACACCTTC.

The chain has TRBV24-1 and TRBJ1-1; D might be TRBD1 (6 bases). The CDR3 has 13 amino acids. Germline CDR1 is KGHDR and CDR2 is SFDVKD. The V end was cut by 3 bases, the J end by 8 bases, with 12 bases between. CDR3 nucleotides: TGTGCCACCAGTGATCCCAACAGGGAGGAAGCTTTCTTT. Protein: CATSDPNREEAFF.

The chain couples TRBV4-1 to TRBJ2-5, with 7 nucleotides matching TRBD2. The CDR3 has 13 amino acids. The trim removed 4 bases at V and 5 bases at J, leaving 4 bases unmatched. CDR1 is MGHRA, CDR2 YSYEKL, per germline. The CDR3 bases are TGCGCCAGCAGCCGGGGAGGGTGGGAGACCCAGTACTTC. It codes for CASSRGGWETQYF.

The chain employs TRBV18 and TRBJ2-7; 7 bases are a match to TRBD1. After removal of 2 bases from V and 0 bases from J, the junction contained 1 base not matched to a gene. Germline V gene data show CDR1 as KGHSH and CDR2 as LQKENI. CDR3 length equals 14 residues. As DNA, the CDR3 is TGTGCCAGCTCACCAGGGACAGCCTCCTACGAGCAGTACTTC. This encodes CASSPGTASYEQYF.

DNA of the CDR3: TGCGCCAGCAGCTTGCGACAGGCCAACACTGAAGCTTTCTTT. This translates into CASSLRQANTEAFF. This sequence joins TRBV5-1 and TRBJ1-1; D is possibly TRBD1 (6 bases). Looked up from germline, CDR1 is SGHRS and CDR2 is YFSETQ. Trimming took off 1 base at V and 2 bases at J, with 9 bases between the two ends. The CDR3 totals 14 residues.

This clone was seen just once. The chain links TRBV19 to TRBJ2-5; 8 bases agree with TRBD1. Germline CDR1 and CDR2: LNHDA and SQIVND (reference sequence). Trimming cost V 7 bases and J 4 bases; bases outside gene matches: 17. This CDR3 region has 17 residues. The CDR3 DNA sequence: TGTGCCAGTAACAACAACTCAGGGGGCGCATTAGGAGAGACCCAGTACTTC. Translation: CASNNNSGGALGETQYF.

V usage is TRBV27 and J usage is TRBJ1-1, with 9 bases matching TRBD1. This CDR3 spans 18 amino acids. CDR1 and CDR2 from the germline V gene are MNHEY and SMNVEV (reference sequence). The V gene end was trimmed by 3 bases and the J gene end by 2 bases; junction bases not matched to a gene: 13. The DNA of the CDR3 is TGTGCCAGCAGTTTCGGACAGGGGACTCGACTAACCAACACTGAAGCTTTCTTT. This gives the protein CASSFGQGTRLTNTEAFF.

The chain combines TRBV27 with TRBJ1-2; possibly TRBD1 for D (6 bases). The CDR3 has 16 amino acids. Trimming cost V 6 bases and J 2 bases, with 19 bases left between them. CDR1 MNHEY and CDR2 SMNVEV come from the germline V gene (reference sequence). The CDR3: CASRKLGGALNYGYTF. In DNA, the CDR3 is TGTGCCAGCAGAAAATTGGGGGGGGCTCTCAACTATGGCTACACCTTC.

The J gene is TRBJ2-6, the V gene TRBV18; 9 bases map to TRBD1. The junction had 4 bases not matched to a gene; V was cut back by 3 bases and J by 1 base. CDR3 length: 17 residues. Germline values: CDR1 KGHSH, CDR2 LQKENI. The CDR3 DNA sequence: TGTGCCAGCTCACCTGGACAGGGGAGGTCTGGGGCCAACGTCCTGACTTTC. Translation gives CASSPGQGRSGANVLTF.

The rearrangement joins TRBV19 to TRBJ2-1; perhaps TRBD2 as D (5 bases). CDR3 length: 15 amino acids. V lost 6 bases and J lost 4, with 16 bases in between. Germline CDR1 reads LNHDA; CDR2 reads SQIVND (reference sequence). The CDR3 bases are TGTGCCAGTAGAGACCCGGGGTCCGCTTACAATGAGCAGTTCTTC. Amino acids: CASRDPGSAYNEQFF. Full variable domain (outside the CDR3, taken from reference TRBV19 and TRBJ2-1): DGGITQSPKYLFRKEGQNVTLSCEQNLNHDAMYWYRQDPGQGLRLIYYSQIVNDFQKGDIAEGYSVSREKKESFPLTVTSAQKNPTAFYLCASRDPGSAYNEQFFGPGTRLTVL.

This chain uses TRBV5-1 with TRBJ2-1, with 8 bases aligning to TRBD2. V was pared by 0 bases and J by 8 bases, with 10 bases of the junction left unmatched. In germline, CDR1 is SGHRS, CDR2 YFSETQ. This CDR3 is 16 amino acids long. The CDR3, as DNA: TGCGCCAGCAGCTTGGAAGTCGCGGGAGGTCGGGATGAGCAGTTCTTC. It translates to CASSLEVAGGRDEQFF. Full variable domain (rest looked up from reference TRBV5-1 and TRBJ2-1): KAGVTQTPRYLIKTRGQQVTLSCSPISGHRSVSWYQQTPGQGLQFLFEYFSETQRNKGNFPGRFSGRQFSNSRSEMNVSTLELGDSALYLCASSLEVAGGRDEQFFGPGTRLTVL.

V is TRBV5-1 and J is TRBJ2-1; TRBD2 agrees at 10 bases. The CDR3 has 16 residues. Trimming cost V 4 bases and J 0 bases; bases outside gene matches: 4. Germline V gene sequence: CDR1 SGHRS, CDR2 YFSETQ. Here the CDR3 reads CASSPLAGSSYNEQFF. CDR3 in DNA: TGCGCCAGCAGCCCACTAGCGGGAAGCTCCTACAATGAGCAGTTCTTC.

The V and J genes are TRBV6-1 and TRBJ1-4; D is possibly TRBD1 (5 bases). This CDR3 has 14 residues. The germline V and J ends were trimmed by 5 bases and 7 bases, with 14 bases remaining between them. Per germline, CDR1 MNHNS and CDR2 SASEGT. The CDR3 coding sequence is TGTGCCAGCAGTTCCGCGGGGGATCGTGAAAAACTGTTTTTT. Translated, it gives CASSSAGDREKLFF.

The rearrangement joins TRBV6-5 to TRBJ2-7; 11 bases fit TRBD1. The length of the CDR3 is 14 residues. Germline trimming cut 7 bases from V and 4 bases from J; bases unmatched to any gene: 6. Germline assignment: CDR1 MNHEY and CDR2 SVGAGI. CDR3 loop: CASTVDRGPYEQYF. CDR3 coding DNA: TGTGCCAGCACTGTGGACAGGGGGCCGTACGAGCAGTACTTC.